The T cell receptor (beta chain) under discussion was sequenced for a study of T cell changes during pregnancy in multiple sclerosis. This CDR3 has 16 residues. Germline values: CDR1 MDHEN, CDR2 SYDVKM. V lost 5 bases and J lost 2; bases outside the gene matches: 9. TCRdb keeps only in-frame clones here, not all; method: immunoSEQ multiplex PCR. The sample includes 75,000 to 100,000 clones, 90% of them seen just once. The sequence was collected from a female donor in good health, enrolled as a control in a pregnancy study. The V and J genes are TRBV28 and TRBJ1-5; 7 bases match TRBD1. The sequencing used peripheral blood, collected in the second trimester of pregnancy. The CDR3 coding sequence is TGTGCCAGCAGTGATGGACAGGCTTCGGGCAATCAGCCCCAGCATTTT. Residues: CASSDGQASGNQPQHF.